This TCR beta chain was sequenced for a study of neurological immune-mediated disorders (dated by TCRdb to about 2019). With regard to the full study: The study compared peripheral blood TCR-beta repertoires of HTLV-I-associated myelopathy (HAM/TSP) patients, multiple sclerosis patients and healthy controls using UMI-based sequencing. The cohort included 60 to 75 subjects: around 15 with HAM/TSP, roughly 34 with multiple sclerosis, and some 20 healthy controls. Alongside PBMC samples, the set of about 100 TCR-beta libraries contained longitudinal samples, technical triplicates, and paired CD4+ and CD8+ T-cell subsets that had been sorted.

Study-level results and caveats: No identical CDR3 amino acid sequences were found to be shared among expanded clones across subjects, suggesting that TCR-beta repertoires were private in all groups. The highest TCR clonal expansion was observed in HAM/TSP patients, whereas the lowest was observed in MS patients, even when compared with healthy controls.

cDNA was synthesized by template-switch 5'RACE using a primer carrying a 10-nucleotide random unique molecular identifier by which each TCR transcript was tagged. Over 200 million TCR-beta sequences, covering 15-18 subjects, were produced in each sequencing run. Total RNA was extracted with the RNeasy kit. Using the KAPA Real-time Library Amplification kit, TCR-beta VDJ regions were amplified with primers for the TCR constant region and the 5'RACE anchor. A first PCR added sample indexes and Illumina adaptors, and a second PCR then raised library yield. After Ampure bead purification, the TCR product of roughly 650 bp was size-selected on a 2% E-gel SizeSelection system. Before pooling, library quality was checked on a Bioanalyzer, concentration was measured with Qubit, and libraries were quantified with the Kapa Library Quantification kit. Paired-end 2 x 150 bp sequencing of the libraries was performed on an Illumina HiSeq 2500. To increase sequence diversity, about 23-32% phiX was spiked into each library pool. The study's own analysis went as follows. The quality-filtered reads were processed with the UMI-based MiGEC pipeline, whose error correction step removed more than 80% of the raw TCR sequences. VDJ genes were aligned to IMGT germline references, and each clonotype was defined by a unique CDR3 amino acid sequence together with V-J genes. VDJtools evaluated clonal expansion, Shannon diversity and CDR3 relatedness (CalcPairwiseDistances, ClusterSamples); CLCbio workbench built phylogenetic trees. Expanded clones were defined as having at least 8 unique UMIs, based on coefficient-of-variation modelling across technical triplicates. The raw public data were reprocessed by TCRdb itself: fastp quality trimming at Q25, MiXCR clonotype calling, in-frame beta chains only. For every CDR3 protein sequence, its rows merge into one entry that carries the most common genes and DNA. The V and J calls reflect TCRdb's pipeline rather than the authors' work. Counted in this sample were about 59,000 distinct CDR3 sequences; approximately 11% of them appeared once. The ten largest make up 9.5% to 12% of the sample.

V is pared back by 5 bases and J by 6 bases, with 17 bases lying between the germline termini. The CDR3 covers 15 residues, taking in both the cysteine and the phenylalanine. The DNA shown is the 45-base CDR3, in frame from base 1. Unsorted PBMC libraries were generated from 2 million PBMCs stored in RNAlater at -80 °C until RNA extraction. Peripheral blood was subjected to Ficoll-Hypaque density gradient centrifugation to isolate PBMCs, which were then cryopreserved in liquid nitrogen. Many counts were recorded for this clonotype. Its target antigen remains unknown. Base quality data are lacking; no much larger clone is found one base away.

This receptor chain uses TRBV12-3 or TRBV12-4 and TRBJ2-1, with the D gene call left open. This clonotype originated in a woman aged 55-75 years with HTLV-1-associated myelopathy (HAM/TSP). The material sequenced was PBMCs. The CDR3 reads CASSDTFRGSNEQFF. The DNA is as follows: TGTGCCAGCAGTGATACCTTCAGAGGAAGCAATGAGCAGTTCTTC.